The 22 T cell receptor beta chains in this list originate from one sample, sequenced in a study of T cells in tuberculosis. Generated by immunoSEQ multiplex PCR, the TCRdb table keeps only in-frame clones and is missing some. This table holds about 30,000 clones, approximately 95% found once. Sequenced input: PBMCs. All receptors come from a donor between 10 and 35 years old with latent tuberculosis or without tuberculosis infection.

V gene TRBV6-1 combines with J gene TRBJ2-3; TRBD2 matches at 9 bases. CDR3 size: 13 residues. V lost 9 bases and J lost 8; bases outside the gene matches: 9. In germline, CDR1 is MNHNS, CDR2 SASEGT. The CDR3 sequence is CASQGLADVTQYF. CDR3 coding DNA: TGTGCCAGTCAGGGACTAGCAGACGTTACGCAGTATTTT.

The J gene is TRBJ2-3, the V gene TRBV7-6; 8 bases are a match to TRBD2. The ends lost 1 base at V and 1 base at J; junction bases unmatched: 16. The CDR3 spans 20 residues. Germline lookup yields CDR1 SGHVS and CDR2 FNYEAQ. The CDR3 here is CASSLGSRTSLMRRTDTQYF. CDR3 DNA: TGTGCCAGCAGCTTAGGATCTAGGACTAGCCTCATGAGGCGCACAGATACGCAGTATTTT.

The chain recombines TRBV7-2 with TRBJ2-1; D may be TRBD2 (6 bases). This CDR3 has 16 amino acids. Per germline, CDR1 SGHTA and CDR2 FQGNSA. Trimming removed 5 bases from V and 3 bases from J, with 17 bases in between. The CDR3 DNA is TGTGCCAGCAGCACCCGGTGGACTACTATCTACAATGAGCAGTTCTTC. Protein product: CASSTRWTTIYNEQFF.

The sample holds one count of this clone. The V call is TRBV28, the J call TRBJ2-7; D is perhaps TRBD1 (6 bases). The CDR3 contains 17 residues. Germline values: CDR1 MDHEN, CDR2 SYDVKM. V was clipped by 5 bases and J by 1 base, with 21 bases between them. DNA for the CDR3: TGTGCCAGCAGTACGCCCAGCAGGGGAGATTGGTCCTACGAGCAGTACTTC. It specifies CASSTPSRGDWSYEQYF.

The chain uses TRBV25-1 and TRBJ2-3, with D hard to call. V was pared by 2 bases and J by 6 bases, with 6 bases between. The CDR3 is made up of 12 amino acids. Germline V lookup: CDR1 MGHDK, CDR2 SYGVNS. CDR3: CASSENRDTQYF. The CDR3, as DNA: TGTGCCAGCAGTGAAAATCGGGATACGCAGTATTTT.

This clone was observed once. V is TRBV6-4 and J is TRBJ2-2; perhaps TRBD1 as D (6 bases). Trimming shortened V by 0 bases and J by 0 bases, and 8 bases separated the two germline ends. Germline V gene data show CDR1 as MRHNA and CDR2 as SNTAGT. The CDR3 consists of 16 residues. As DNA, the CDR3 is TGTGCCAGCAGTGACTCAGGGACAACGAACACCGGGGAGCTGTTTTTT. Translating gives CASSDSGTTNTGELFF.

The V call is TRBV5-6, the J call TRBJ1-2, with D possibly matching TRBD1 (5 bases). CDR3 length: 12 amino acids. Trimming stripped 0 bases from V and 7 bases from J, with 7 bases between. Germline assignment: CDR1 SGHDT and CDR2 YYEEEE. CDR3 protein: CASSLGRVGYTF. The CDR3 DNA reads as TGTGCCAGCAGCTTGGGCAGGGTTGGCTACACCTTC.

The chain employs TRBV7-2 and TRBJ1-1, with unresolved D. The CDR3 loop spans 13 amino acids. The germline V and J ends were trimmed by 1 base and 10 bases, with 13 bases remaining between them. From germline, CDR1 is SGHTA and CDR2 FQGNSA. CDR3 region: CASSLGSRAGAFF. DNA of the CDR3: TGTGCCAGCAGCTTAGGGTCCCGGGCGGGAGCTTTCTTT.

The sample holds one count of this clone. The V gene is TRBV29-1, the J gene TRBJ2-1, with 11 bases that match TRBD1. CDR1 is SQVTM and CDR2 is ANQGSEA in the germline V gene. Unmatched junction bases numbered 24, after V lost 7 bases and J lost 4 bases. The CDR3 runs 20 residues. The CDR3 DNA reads TGCAGCGCAGAACCTTTCTTGTATTCGGACAGGGGGCTACCGTACAATGAGCAGTTCTTC. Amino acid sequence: CSAEPFLYSDRGLPYNEQFF.

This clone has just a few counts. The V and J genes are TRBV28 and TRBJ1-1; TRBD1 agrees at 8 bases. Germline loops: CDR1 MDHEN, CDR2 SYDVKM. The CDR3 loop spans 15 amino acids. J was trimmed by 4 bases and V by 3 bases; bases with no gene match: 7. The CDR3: CASSLSTGVSTEAFF. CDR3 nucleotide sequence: TGTGCCAGCAGTTTGTCGACAGGGGTGAGCACTGAAGCTTTCTTT. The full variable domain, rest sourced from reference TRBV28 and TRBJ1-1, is DVKVTQSSRYLVKRTGEKVFLECVQDMDHENMFWYRQDPGLGLRLIYFSYDVKMKEKGDIPEGYSVSREKKERFSLILESASTNQTSMYLCASSLSTGVSTEAFFGQGTRLTVV.

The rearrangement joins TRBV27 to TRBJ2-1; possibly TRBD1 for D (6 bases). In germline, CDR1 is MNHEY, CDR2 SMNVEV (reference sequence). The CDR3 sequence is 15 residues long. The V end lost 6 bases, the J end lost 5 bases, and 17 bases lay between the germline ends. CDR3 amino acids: CASRPHRESHNEQFF. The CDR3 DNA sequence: TGTGCCAGCAGACCCCACAGGGAATCCCACAATGAGCAGTTCTTC.

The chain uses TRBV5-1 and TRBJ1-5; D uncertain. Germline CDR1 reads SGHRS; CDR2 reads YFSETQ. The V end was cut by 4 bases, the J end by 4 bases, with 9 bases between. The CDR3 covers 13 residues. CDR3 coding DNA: TGCGCCAGCAGCCCTGACACGAATCAGCCCCAGCATTTT. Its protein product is CASSPDTNQPQHF.

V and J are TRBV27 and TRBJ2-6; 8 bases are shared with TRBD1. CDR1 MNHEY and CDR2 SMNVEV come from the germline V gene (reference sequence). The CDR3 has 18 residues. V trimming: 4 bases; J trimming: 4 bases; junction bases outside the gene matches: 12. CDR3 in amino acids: CASSSFRTGPLGANVLTF. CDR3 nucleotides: TGTGCCAGCAGTTCATTTCGGACAGGGCCTCTGGGGGCCAACGTCCTGACTTTC.

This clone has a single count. In DNA form, the CDR3 reads TGTGCCAGCAGCTTAGCGGCCGTCTACAATGAGCAGTTCTTC. It is translated as CASSLAAVYNEQFF. The gene calls are TRBV7-8 and TRBJ2-1; D not resolved. The germline V gene has CDR1 SGHVS and CDR2 FQNEAQ. Trimming took 0 bases from V and 3 from J, leaving 6 bases between them. This CDR3 contains 14 residues.

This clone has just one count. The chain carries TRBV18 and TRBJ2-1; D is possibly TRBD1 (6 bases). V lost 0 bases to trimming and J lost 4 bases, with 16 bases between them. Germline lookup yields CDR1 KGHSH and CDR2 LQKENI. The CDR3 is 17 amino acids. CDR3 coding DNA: TGTGCCAGCTCACCACCAAACTCAGGGGATTCTTACAATGAGCAGTTCTTC. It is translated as CASSPPNSGDSYNEQFF.

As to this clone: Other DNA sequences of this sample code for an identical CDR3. The CDR3 is CASSLQGSTDTQYF. Here the CDR3 DNA reads TGTGCCAGCAGCTTGCAGGGTAGCACAGATACGCAGTATTTT. This chain connects TRBV5-4 to TRBJ2-3; a weak D match, TRBD1 (5 bases). CDR3 length: 14 amino acids. Germline lookup yields CDR1 SGHNT and CDR2 YYREEE (reference sequence). Trimming removed 1 base from V and 0 bases from J, with 6 bases in between.

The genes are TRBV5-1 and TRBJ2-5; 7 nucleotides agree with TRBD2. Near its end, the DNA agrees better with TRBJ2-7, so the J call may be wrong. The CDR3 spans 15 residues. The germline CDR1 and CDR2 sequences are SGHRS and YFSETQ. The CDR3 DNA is TGCGCCAGCAGCTTGGCGCGGGAGAGGGCCTACGAGCAGTACTTC. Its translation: CASSLARERAYEQYF.

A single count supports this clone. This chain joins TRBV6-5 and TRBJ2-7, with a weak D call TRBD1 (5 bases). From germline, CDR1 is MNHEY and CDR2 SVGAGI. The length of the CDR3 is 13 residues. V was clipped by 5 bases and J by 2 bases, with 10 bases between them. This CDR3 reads CASSGAPTYEQYF. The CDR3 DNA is TGTGCCAGCAGTGGGGCTCCAACCTACGAGCAGTACTTC.

This CDR3 reads CASSQDVRGIYSYEQYF. The CDR3, as DNA: TGCGCCAGCAGCCAAGATGTCAGGGGGATCTATTCCTACGAGCAGTACTTC. This sequence joins TRBV4-3 and TRBJ2-7; 7 bases match TRBD1. J gave up 1 base and V 0 bases, and 9 bases lay outside the gene matches. The CDR3 is 17 residues long. The germline CDR1 and CDR2 sequences are LGHNA and YSLEER.

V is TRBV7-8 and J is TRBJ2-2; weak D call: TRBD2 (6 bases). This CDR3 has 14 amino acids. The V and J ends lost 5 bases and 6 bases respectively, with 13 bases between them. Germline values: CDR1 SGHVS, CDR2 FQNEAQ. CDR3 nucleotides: TGTGCCAGCAGCAGACTAGTCGGGGCCGGGGAGCTGTTTTTT. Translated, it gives CASSRLVGAGELFF.

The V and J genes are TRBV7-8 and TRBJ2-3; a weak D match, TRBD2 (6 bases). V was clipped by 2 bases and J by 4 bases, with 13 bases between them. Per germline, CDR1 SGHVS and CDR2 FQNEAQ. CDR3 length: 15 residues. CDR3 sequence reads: CASSLTAGWADTQYF. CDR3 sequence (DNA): TGTGCCAGCAGCTTAACGGCGGGGTGGGCAGATACGCAGTATTTT.

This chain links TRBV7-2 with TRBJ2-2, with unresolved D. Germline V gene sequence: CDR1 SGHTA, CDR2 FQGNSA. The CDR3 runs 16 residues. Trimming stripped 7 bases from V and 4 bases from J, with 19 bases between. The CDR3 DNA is TGTGCCAGCACCATAAATACTGGTCGTTTCACCGGGGAGCTGTTTTTT. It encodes CASTINTGRFTGELFF.